This entry concerns a single T cell receptor (beta chain). This clonotype has only a few counts. There is no known antigen for this receptor. No quality values exist for individual bases; no much larger clone is one base distant. The data are from a study of human T cells and chemical hapten exposure (dated by TCRdb to about 2021). Study-level background: For sensitization, 2% DPC in acetone was applied to a roughly 2 cm by roughly 2 cm area of upper inner arm skin. Throughout the study period of 20 to 30 weeks, patients also received therapeutic DPC doses to the scalp every week. Patch tests used Finn chambers with 0.01% DPC on the upper back, scored after 6 days by International Contact Dermatitis Research Group standards. Alopecia areata with under or over 50% scalp involvement, alopecia totalis and alopecia universalis were represented in the patient cohort, which was mostly female. Libraries were pooled for sequencing, and variation in per-sample TCR yields was attributed mainly to small differences in library volumes within the pool. The study tracked peripheral blood TCR repertoire changes in vivo during primary and secondary sensitization to the hapten diphenylcyclopropenone (DPC) in alopecia patients. Blood samples were taken from patients before sensitization (week 0) and at 2, 6 and about 24 weeks after DPC sensitization. For TCR sequencing, blood came from about 29 alopecia patients at anywhere from one to four time points (pre-sensitization, 2, 6 and 24 weeks). Broader findings and caveats from the paper: Repeated subsampling changed both the strength of the expansion versus patch-test correlation and the threshold at which that correlation became significant. Expanded TCRs formed significantly more large CDR3 similarity clusters than pre-sensitization or healthy control sets, consistent with antigen-driven responses. Because every patient had alopecia, a presumed autoimmune disease, the patients' immune response might differ from that of healthy individuals. DPC sensitization did not change how many TCRs were above 1 in 1000 frequency, and no evidence was found of alterations in global repertoire structure. Patch test score correlated positively with the number of PT1 expanded TCRs, reaching significance at thresholds 8, 16 and 32 but not at 4.

Per the publication, the time point label means: pre-sensitization, week 0. Explained via the paper, the treatment or condition label denotes: therapeutic diphenylcyclopropenone sensitization with weekly scalp DPC. Blood at each patch-test visit was drawn before the patch test was applied. Patients were eligible if aged 18 to 70, diagnosed with alopecia and judged suitable for DPC therapy, and pregnant patients were excluded. Total RNA was extracted from unfractionated whole blood collected in Tempus Blood RNA tubes. The library was prepared using RACE. The listed sequencing device is NextSeq 500. During library preparation, unique molecular identifiers were attached to individual cDNA molecules so that TCRs could be counted in a quantitative, reproducible way. From each blood RNA sample, both TCR alpha and TCR beta chains were sequenced. Per the source publication's procedure: A median of roughly 98,000 TCRs per sample was observed, with a range of about 20,000 to 700,000. The Decombinator software suite was used to annotate V, J and CDR3 in the TCR reads. For the PS versus PT1 abundance plots, all samples were subsampled to the same number of TCRs (28,000). Expanded TCRs were defined as absent before sensitization and observed at least eight times at the 2-week time point. TCRdb reran the public reads through fastp at Q25 and MiXCR, keeping productive beta chains. Each CDR3 protein gets just one entry, which takes the most common genes and DNA from the rows behind it. TCRdb, not the authors, supplied the V and J calls. The sample data list more than 250,000 distinct CDR3 sequences, and 7.5% to 9% of these were observed just once. The ten largest account for 2% to 2.5% of the sample.

For this chain, trimming is 4 bases at the V end and 4 bases at the J end, and the number of junction bases without a gene match is 9. Sequences KGHDR (CDR1) and SFDVKD (CDR2) are obtained from the germline V gene. Inclusive of the bounding cysteine and phenylalanine, the CDR3 is 17 residues long. The kept DNA is CDR3 alone, 51 bases in frame from the first base. The chain links TRBV24-1 with TRBJ2-1; 10 bases in between match TRBD2. The starting material was whole blood, obtained in connection with sensitization to the hapten diphenylcyclopropenone (DPC). The receptor's source is a woman between 40 and 55 years old with alopecia areata. Some clones in this sample may be carry-over from other donors' samples. The CDR3 region has the sequence CATSENVAGGSYNEQFF. The sequenced DNA: TGTGCCACCAGTGAAAATGTAGCGGGGGGCTCTTACAATGAGCAGTTCTTC.